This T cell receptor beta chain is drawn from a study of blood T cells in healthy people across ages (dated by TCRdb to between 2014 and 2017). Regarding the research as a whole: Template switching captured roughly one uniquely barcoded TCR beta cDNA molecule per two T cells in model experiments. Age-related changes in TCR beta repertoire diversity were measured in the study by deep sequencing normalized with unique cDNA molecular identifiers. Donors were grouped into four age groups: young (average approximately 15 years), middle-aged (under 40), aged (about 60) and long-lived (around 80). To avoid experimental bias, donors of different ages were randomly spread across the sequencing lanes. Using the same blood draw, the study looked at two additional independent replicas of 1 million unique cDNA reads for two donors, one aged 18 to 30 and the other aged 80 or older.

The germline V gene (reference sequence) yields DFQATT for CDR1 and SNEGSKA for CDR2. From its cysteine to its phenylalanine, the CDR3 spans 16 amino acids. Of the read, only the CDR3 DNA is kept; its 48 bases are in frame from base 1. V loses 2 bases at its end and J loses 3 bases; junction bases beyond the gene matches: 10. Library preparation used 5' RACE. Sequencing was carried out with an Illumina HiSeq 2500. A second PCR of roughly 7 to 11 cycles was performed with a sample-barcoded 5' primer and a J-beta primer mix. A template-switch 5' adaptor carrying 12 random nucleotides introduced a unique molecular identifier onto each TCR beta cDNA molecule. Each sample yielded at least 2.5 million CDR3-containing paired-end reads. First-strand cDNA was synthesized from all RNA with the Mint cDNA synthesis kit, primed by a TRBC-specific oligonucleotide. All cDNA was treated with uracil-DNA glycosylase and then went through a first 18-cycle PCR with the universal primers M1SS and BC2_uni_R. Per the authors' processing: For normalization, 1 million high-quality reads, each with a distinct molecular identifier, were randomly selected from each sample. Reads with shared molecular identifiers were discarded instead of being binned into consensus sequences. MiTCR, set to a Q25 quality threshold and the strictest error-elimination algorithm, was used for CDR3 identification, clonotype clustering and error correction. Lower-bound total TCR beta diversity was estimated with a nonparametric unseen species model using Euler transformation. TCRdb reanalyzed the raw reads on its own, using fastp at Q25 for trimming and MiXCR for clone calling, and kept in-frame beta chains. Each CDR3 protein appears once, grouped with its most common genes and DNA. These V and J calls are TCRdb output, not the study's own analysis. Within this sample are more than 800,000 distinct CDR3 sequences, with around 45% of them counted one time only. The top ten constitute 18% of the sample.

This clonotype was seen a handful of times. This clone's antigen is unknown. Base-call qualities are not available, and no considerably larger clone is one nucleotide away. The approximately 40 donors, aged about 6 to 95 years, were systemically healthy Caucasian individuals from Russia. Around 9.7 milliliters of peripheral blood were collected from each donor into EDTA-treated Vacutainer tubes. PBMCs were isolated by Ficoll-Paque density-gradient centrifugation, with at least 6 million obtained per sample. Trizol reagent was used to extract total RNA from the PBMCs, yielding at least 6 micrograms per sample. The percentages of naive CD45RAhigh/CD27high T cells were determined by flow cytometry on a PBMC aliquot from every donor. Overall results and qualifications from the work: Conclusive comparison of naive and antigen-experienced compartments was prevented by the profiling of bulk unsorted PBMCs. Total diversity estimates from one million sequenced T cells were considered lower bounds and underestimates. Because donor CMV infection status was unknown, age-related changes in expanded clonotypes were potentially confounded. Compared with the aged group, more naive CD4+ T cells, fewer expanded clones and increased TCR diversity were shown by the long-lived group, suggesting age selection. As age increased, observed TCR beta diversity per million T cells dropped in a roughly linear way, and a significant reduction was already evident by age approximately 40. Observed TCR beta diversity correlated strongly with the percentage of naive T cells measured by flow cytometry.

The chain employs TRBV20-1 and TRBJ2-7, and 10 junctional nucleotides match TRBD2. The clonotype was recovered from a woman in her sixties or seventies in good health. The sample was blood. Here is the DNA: TGCAGTGCTAGATCTAGCGGGAGTTTTGGGGTCTACGAGCAGTACTTC. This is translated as CSARSSGSFGVYEQYF.